Below are 22 T cell receptor beta chains sequenced from a single sample in a study of Ad26.COV2.S vaccination and SARS-CoV-2 variants. Method: immunoSEQ multiplex PCR; TCRdb's copy keeps in-frame clones and lacks some. The repertoire holds around 400,000 clones, with 80% to 90% as singletons. As for treatment: some 20 received Ad26.COV2.S at low or high dose, single or two shots; about 5 received placebo; per-sample allocation not given. Repertoires come from day 63 after the first vaccine or placebo injection. The source material was peripheral blood, sampled in a trial of Ad26.COV2.S vaccine versus placebo. The receptors were gathered from a person between 18 and 60 years old who received the Ad26.COV2.S COVID-19 vaccine or a placebo.

This clone has only a few counts. As DNA, the CDR3 is TGCGCCAGCAGCCACCTAGCGGGGTCCTACGAGCAGTACTTC. Translating gives CASSHLAGSYEQYF. The chain is built from TRBV4-1 and TRBJ2-7; 9 nucleotides agree with TRBD2. The CDR3 runs 14 residues. CDR1 is MGHRA, CDR2 YSYEKL, per germline. With V trimmed by 3 bases and J by 1 base, 1 base remained unmatched.

This clone was observed a single time. The chain is built from TRBV5-4 and TRBJ2-5; tentatively, D is TRBD2 (7 bases). CDR1 is SGHNT and CDR2 is YYREEE in the germline V gene (reference sequence). V was clipped by 3 bases and J by 4 bases, with 19 bases between them. The CDR3 totals 16 residues. CDR3: CASSSPLGGGRETQYF. CDR3 nucleotides: TGTGCCAGCAGCTCCCCATTAGGGGGGGGCCGAGAGACCCAGTACTTC.

This sequence joins TRBV3-1 (or the pseudogene TRBV3-2) and TRBJ1-2; D unclear. The V gene's germline CDR1 is LGHDT and CDR2 YNNKEL (reference sequence). The CDR3 spans 12 residues. V was shortened by 1 base and J by 8 bases, with 8 bases between the two germline ends. CDR3 DNA sequence: TGTGCCAGCAGCCAAGGGTTCGCGGGCTACACCTTC. It specifies CASSQGFAGYTF.

The CDR3 reads CASSYGQSNEKLFF. In nucleotides, the CDR3 is TGTGCCAGCAGTTACGGGCAGAGTAATGAAAAACTGTTTTTT. The chain employs TRBV6-5 and TRBJ1-4; D gene uncertain. The CDR3 is 14 amino acids. Trimming pared 2 bases from V and 4 bases from J, leaving 8 bases between. Germline-derived CDR1 and CDR2 are MNHEY and SVGAGI.

This chain connects TRBV7-2 to TRBJ2-7; TRBD1 or TRBD2 may be the D gene (5 bases each). This CDR3 spans 14 amino acids. V lost 5 bases and J 4 bases, leaving 15 bases between the germline ends. Germline V CDR1 and CDR2: SGHTA, FQGNSA. Here the CDR3 reads CASSPMGEGYEQYF. DNA for the CDR3: TGTGCCAGCAGCCCTATGGGAGAGGGGTACGAGCAGTACTTC. The variable domain in full, with the rest retrieved from reference TRBV7-2 and TRBJ2-7, is GAGVSQSPSNKVTEKGKDVELRCDPISGHTALYWYRQSLGQGLEFLIYFQGNSAPDKSGLPSDRFSAERTGGSVSTLTIQRTQQEDSAVYLCASSPMGEGYEQYFGPGTRLTVT.

The chain has TRBV5-6 and TRBJ1-1, with 10 bases identical to TRBD1. Losses at the gene ends were 4 bases for V and 4 bases for J; bases not matched to a gene: 10. Germline CDR1 reads SGHDT; CDR2 reads YYEEEE. This CDR3 is 16 amino acids long. The CDR3 region is CASSQIPGQGSTEAFF. For the CDR3, the DNA is TGTGCCAGCAGCCAGATTCCGGGACAGGGGAGCACTGAAGCTTTCTTT.

The chain links TRBV7-2 to TRBJ1-1; 7 bases align to TRBD1. Trimming removed 4 bases from V and 3 bases from J; junction bases left unmatched: 8. The CDR3 is 15 amino acids. The germline V gene encodes CDR1 SGHTA and CDR2 FQGNSA. The CDR3 DNA is TGTGCCAGCAGCTACCGTACAGGGGCTGACACTGAAGCTTTCTTT. Encoded protein: CASSYRTGADTEAFF.

V and J are TRBV18 and TRBJ2-2, with 7 bases aligning to TRBD1. The CDR3 has 16 amino acids. V gave up 3 bases and J gave up 1 base; unmatched junction bases: 5. Germline V gives CDR1 KGHSH, CDR2 LQKENI. The CDR3 loop is CASSPPGQQNTGELFF. As DNA, the CDR3 is TGTGCCAGCTCACCTCCGGGACAGCAGAACACCGGGGAGCTGTTTTTT.

The chain uses TRBV4-1 and TRBJ2-1; tentative D call: TRBD1 (5 bases). This CDR3 is built from 13 residues. V lost 2 bases and J 8 bases, leaving 10 bases between the germline ends. Looked up from germline, CDR1 is MGHRA and CDR2 is YSYEKL. This chain's CDR3 is CASSQLRVDEQFF. The DNA of the CDR3 is TGCGCCAGCAGCCAACTCAGGGTCGATGAGCAGTTCTTC.

The CDR3 sequence is CASSPPAGSGRFALYEQYF. Here the CDR3 DNA reads TGTGCCAGCTCACCACCGGCGGGTAGCGGGAGGTTCGCTCTCTACGAGCAGTACTTC. The chain links TRBV18 to TRBJ2-7; TRBD2 agrees at 10 bases. V dropped 0 bases and J dropped 3; count of bases not matched to a gene: 14. Germline CDR1 and CDR2: KGHSH and LQKENI. This CDR3 has 19 amino acids. Full variable domain (outside the CDR3, taken from reference TRBV18 and TRBJ2-7): NAGVMQNPRHLVRRRGQEARLRCSPMKGHSHVYWYRQLPEEGLKFMVYLQKENIIDESGMPKERFSAEFPKEGPSILRIQQVVRGDSAAYFCASSPPAGSGRFALYEQYFGPGTRLTVT.

The chain employs TRBV7-2 and TRBJ1-4; 8 bases are a match to TRBD1. The CDR3 spans 18 residues. Germline CDR1 is SGHTA and CDR2 is FQGNSA. V lost 1 base, J lost 7 bases, and 14 bases stayed unmatched. DNA for the CDR3: TGTGCCAGCAGCTTAGTAGGCGGACAGGGCAGTGCGGGTGAAAAACTGTTTTTT. Amino acid sequence: CASSLVGGQGSAGEKLFF.

The genes are TRBV4-1 and TRBJ1-2; 9 bases fit TRBD1. Trimming removed 5 bases from V and 5 bases from J; junction bases left unmatched: 6. In germline, CDR1 is MGHRA, CDR2 YSYEKL. This CDR3 region has 14 residues. The CDR3 region has the DNA TGCGCCAGCAGCGGGGGGGACAGGGCATATGGCTACACCTTC. Residues: CASSGGDRAYGYTF.

The rearrangement uses TRBV28 and TRBJ1-5; D not certain. The CDR3 covers 13 residues. Germline assignment: CDR1 MDHEN and CDR2 SYDVKM. The V gene lost 3 bases and the J gene lost 3 bases, with 6 bases spanning the gap. CDR3 loop: CASSFTLNQPQHF. CDR3 nucleotide sequence: TGTGCCAGCAGTTTTACCCTCAATCAGCCCCAGCATTTT.

The rearrangement links TRBV7-2 to TRBJ2-3, with TRBD2 matching over 7 bases. The ends lost 3 bases at V and 1 base at J; junction bases unmatched: 4. The CDR3 is made up of 15 amino acids. Germline lookup yields CDR1 SGHTA and CDR2 FQGNSA. The CDR3 protein is CASSFGLVGTDTQYF. The CDR3 DNA is TGTGCCAGCAGCTTCGGACTAGTCGGCACAGATACGCAGTATTTT.

V usage is TRBV2 and J usage is TRBJ1-2; D possibly corresponds to TRBD1 (6 bases). Germline values: CDR1 SNHLY, CDR2 FYNNEI. This CDR3 is built from 15 residues. V lost 4 bases to trimming and J lost 2 bases, with 14 bases between them. CDR3: CASSGDSGDNYGYTF. For the CDR3, the DNA is TGTGCCAGCAGTGGTGACTCAGGGGACAACTATGGCTACACCTTC.

The chain couples TRBV4-2 to TRBJ2-1; a weak D match, TRBD2 (5 bases). Germline CDR1 reads LGHNA; CDR2 reads YNFKEQ. The CDR3 has 19 amino acids. Trimming pared 1 base from V and 0 bases from J, leaving 19 bases between. The CDR3 DNA reads as TGTGCCAGCAGCCAAGGAATAGGAGAGCCGGGGTACTCCTACAATGAGCAGTTCTTC. Its protein product is CASSQGIGEPGYSYNEQFF.

V usage is TRBV2 and J usage is TRBJ1-1; perhaps TRBD1 as D (6 bases). Germline loops: CDR1 SNHLY, CDR2 FYNNEI. The CDR3 extends over 14 amino acids. V was trimmed by 6 bases and J by 6 bases, leaving 17 bases between them. CDR3 DNA: TGTGCCAGCAGGACACAGGGAAGTGGGTCTGAAGCTTTCTTT. It translates to CASRTQGSGSEAFF.

This clone was observed many times. The chain joins TRBV6-2 or TRBV6-3 to TRBJ2-2; the D gene is possibly TRBD2 (6 bases). The V gene lost 5 bases and the J gene lost 4 bases, with 11 bases spanning the gap. The CDR3 is 14 residues long. Germline values: CDR1 MNHEY, CDR2 SVGEGT. CDR3 protein: CASSRDLSTGELFF. The CDR3 DNA is TGTGCCAGCAGTCGGGACTTGAGCACCGGGGAGCTGTTTTTT.

The chain couples TRBV21-1 to TRBJ2-7; the table's D call, TRBD1, was not checked against the DNA. TRBV21-1 is an annotated pseudogene. The CDR3 has 13 amino acids. CDR3 sequence (DNA): TGTGCCAAGGGCGGGCAGGGGTCCTACGAGCAGTACTTC. Translating gives CAKGGQGSYEQYF.

The genes are TRBV6-2 or TRBV6-3 and TRBJ2-7, with 9 bases fitting TRBD1. CDR1 is MNHEY and CDR2 is SVGEGT in the germline V gene. The CDR3 runs 14 residues. The V gene end was trimmed by 2 bases and the J gene end by 2 bases; junction bases not matched to a gene: 1. The CDR3 nucleotides are TGTGCCAGCAGTTACAGGACAGGGGCCTACGAGCAGTACTTC. It translates to CASSYRTGAYEQYF.

The chain uses TRBV5-1 and TRBJ2-3; D perhaps matches TRBD1 (6 bases). The CDR3 is made up of 15 amino acids. Germline V gene lookup returns CDR1 SGHRS and CDR2 YFSETQ. Trimming took off 7 bases at V and 2 bases at J, with 17 bases between the two ends. The CDR3 DNA reads as TGCGCCAGCGGCTCGGGACACCCCTTCACAGATACGCAGTATTTT. Encoded protein: CASGSGHPFTDTQYF.

V gene TRBV3-1 (or the pseudogene TRBV3-2) combines with J gene TRBJ2-7; the D gene is possibly TRBD1 (5 bases). This CDR3 has 14 residues. Between the trimmed V and J ends, which lost 4 bases and 4 bases, there was a span of 14 bases. Germline CDR1 LGHDT, CDR2 YNNKEL (reference sequence). The CDR3 reads CASSPLTDRYEQYF. The DNA of the CDR3 is TGTGCCAGCAGCCCCCTGACAGACAGATACGAGCAGTACTTC.